Each of the 32 T cell receptor beta chains below was sequenced from the same sample in a study of T cells in Graves' hyperthyroidism and ophthalmopathy. RNA transcripts provided the source from which TCR beta CDR3 regions were amplified. First-round RT-PCR of the TCR CDR3 relied on the HTBI primer set. TCRdb fed the multiplex PCR reads into MiXCR, producing one record per CDR3 protein. The profile shows tens of thousands of distinct CDR3 sequences, about 54% of them singletons. Material for sequencing was peripheral blood or thyroid tissue (not recorded which). The origin of the receptors is a man aged 18-30 years with Graves' hyperthyroidism.

The V gene is TRBV6-5, the J gene TRBJ1-2; TRBD1 aligns across 8 bases. CDR1 is MNHEY, CDR2 SVGAGI, per germline. V shed 6 bases, J shed 8 bases, and the junction held 5 bases outside the gene matches. The CDR3 is 12 residues long. Written as DNA, the CDR3 is TGTGCCAGCAGCCGGACAGGGTACGGCTACACCTTC. As protein: CASSRTGYGYTF.

V is TRBV2 and J is TRBJ1-1; the match to TRBD1 covers 8 bases. Looked up from germline, CDR1 is SNHLY and CDR2 is FYNNEI. The CDR3 contains 14 residues. Germline trimming cut 4 bases from V and 4 bases from J; bases unmatched to any gene: 5. CDR3 sequence reads: CASSGDRLATEAFF. CDR3 coding DNA: TGTGCCAGCAGTGGGGACAGGTTGGCCACTGAAGCTTTCTTT.

This clonotype was detected once. The chain couples TRBV19 to TRBJ2-7; D is possibly TRBD1 (6 bases). Germline V gene sequence: CDR1 LNHDA, CDR2 SQIVND (reference sequence). V was cut by 3 bases and J by 0 bases, with 12 bases left in between. This CDR3 region has 15 residues. The CDR3 DNA reads as TGTGCCAGTAGTATGGGCAGGGGACCCTCCTACGAGCAGTACTTC. This sequence encodes CASSMGRGPSYEQYF.

This chain uses TRBV5-1 with TRBJ2-7, with D possibly being TRBD2 (6 bases). Germline CDR1 and CDR2: SGHRS and YFSETQ. The V and J ends lost 0 bases and 5 bases respectively, with 24 bases between them. The CDR3 spans 18 residues. Here the CDR3 reads CASSLERDFVALVHEQYF. CDR3 DNA sequence: TGCGCCAGCAGCTTGGAACGGGACTTTGTGGCGTTGGTGCACGAGCAGTACTTC.

The J gene is TRBJ2-7, the V gene TRBV7-9; 10 bases agree with TRBD1. This CDR3 is built from 15 residues. With 6 bases clipped from V and 5 bases from J, the junction kept 10 bases outside the gene matches. Germline loops: CDR1 SEHNR, CDR2 FQNEAQ (reference sequence). In DNA form, the CDR3 reads TGTGCCAGCAGGGGGACCGGGACAGGGGACCACGAGCAGTACTTC. Translation: CASRGTGTGDHEQYF. Together with reference TRBV7-9 and TRBJ2-7, the CDR3 gives the full variable domain: DTGVSQNPRHKITKRGQNVTFRCDPISEHNRLYWYRQTLGQGPEFLTYFQNEAQLEKSRLLSDRFSAERPKGSFSTLEIQRTEQGDSAMYLCASRGTGTGDHEQYFGPGTRLTVT.

This clonotype was picked up many times. This chain uses TRBV6-6 with TRBJ2-3; 7 nucleotides agree with TRBD2. The germline CDR1 and CDR2 sequences are MNHNY and SVGAGI (reference sequence). With V trimmed by 5 bases and J by 10 bases, 15 bases remained unmatched. This CDR3 has 15 amino acids. The chain's CDR3 is CASSPTREGESAQYF. The CDR3 DNA reads TGTGCCAGCAGTCCCACCAGGGAGGGAGAATCGGCGCAGTATTTT.

In its sample, this clonotype was seen many times. The junction does not match germline at one end; this may be a read error. The genes are TRBV2 and TRBJ1-2; 7 bases line up with TRBD1. The germline V gene has CDR1 SNHLY and CDR2 FYNNEI. The CDR3 consists of 16 residues. CDR3 region: CASSEWTGWANYGHTF. CDR3 bases: TGTGCCAGCAGTGAATGGACAGGCTGGGCTAACTATGGCCACACCTTC. The variable domain in full, with the rest retrieved from reference TRBV2 and TRBJ1-2, is EPEVTQTPSHQVTQMGQEVILRCVPISNHLYFYWYRQILGQKVEFLVSFYNNEISEKSEIFDDQFSVERPDGSNFTLKIRSTKLEDSAMYFCASSEWTGWANYGHTFGSGTRLTVV.

Of note for this clonotype: Since the CDR3 does not end with the conserved phenylalanine or tryptophan, this likely comes from a read error. This rearrangement joins TRBV20-1 to TRBJ1-2; D gene ambiguous. Germline V gene sequence: CDR1 DFQATT, CDR2 SNEGSKA (reference sequence). The V and J ends lost 6 bases and 6 bases respectively, with 11 bases between them. The CDR3 extends over 11 amino acids. The CDR3 DNA reads TGCAGTGCCGGGGAAGACCATGGCTACACCCTC. Protein sequence: CSAGEDHGYTL.

This clonotype was found many times. The rearrangement uses TRBV13 and TRBJ2-7, with 9 bases fitting TRBD1. The CDR3 runs to 14 residues. V shed 4 bases, J shed 0 bases, and the junction held 1 base outside the gene matches. From germline, CDR1 is PRHDT and CDR2 FYEKMQ (reference sequence). Written as DNA, the CDR3 is TGTGCCAGCAGCTCGACAGGGGGCTCCTACGAGCAGTACTTC. As protein: CASSSTGGSYEQYF.

This clonotype has just a few counts. V gene TRBV20-1 combines with J gene TRBJ2-7, with 9 positions matching TRBD2. This CDR3 spans 14 amino acids. Germline trimming cut 3 bases from V and 0 bases from J; bases unmatched to any gene: 3. Germline V CDR1 and CDR2: DFQATT, SNEGSKA (reference sequence). CDR3 in amino acids: CSASSGSISYEQYF. The CDR3 bases are TGCAGTGCTAGTAGCGGGAGTATCTCCTACGAGCAGTACTTC.

This clonotype showed up many times. A read error may be the cause here, since a much bigger clone is one base away. This sequence joins TRBV7-2 and TRBJ2-7; unclear D gene. The germline CDR1 and CDR2 sequences are SGHTA and FQGNSA. The CDR3 loop spans 15 amino acids. The CDR3 DNA reads as TGTGCCGGCAGCGCCCGGGCACTCAGCTCCTACGAGCAGTACTTC. Amino acid sequence: CAGSARALSSYEQYF. Based on the CDR3 plus reference TRBV7-2 and TRBJ2-7, the full variable domain is GAGVSQSPSNKVTEKGKDVELRCDPISGHTALYWYRQSLGQGLEFLIYFQGNSAPDKSGLPSDRFSAERTGGSVSTLTIQRTQQEDSAVYLCAGSARALSSYEQYFGPGTRLTVT.

This clonotype was recorded a few times. The gene calls are TRBV7-2 and TRBJ2-5; TRBD2 aligns across 7 bases. The CDR3 has 15 residues. Trimming took 1 base from V and 1 from J; bases not matched to a gene: 3. CDR1 and CDR2 from the germline V gene are SGHTA and FQGNSA. CDR3 sequence: CASSLEGTTQETQYF. CDR3 nucleotides: TGTGCCAGCAGCTTAGAAGGGACTACCCAAGAGACCCAGTACTTC.

The V call is TRBV20-1, the J call TRBJ1-1, with TRBD1 as a possible D gene (5 bases). Germline loops: CDR1 DFQATT, CDR2 SNEGSKA (reference sequence). The CDR3 spans 12 residues. V was clipped by 6 bases and J by 3 bases, with 11 bases between them. The CDR3: CSAGEWHTEAFF. Here the CDR3 DNA reads TGCAGTGCAGGGGAATGGCACACTGAAGCTTTCTTT.

This clonotype was recorded a few times. The gene calls are TRBV20-1 and TRBJ2-2, with 11 bases matching TRBD2. This CDR3 has 14 residues. CDR1 is DFQATT and CDR2 is SNEGSKA in the germline V gene (reference sequence). V lost 1 base and J lost 5; bases outside the gene matches: 0. The CDR3 reads CSARVAGGTGELFF. CDR3 bases: TGCAGTGCTAGAGTAGCGGGGGGGACCGGGGAGCTGTTTTTT.

Ten or more counts support this clonotype. The V call is TRBV30, the J call TRBJ1-3; the D is unclear. This CDR3 has 11 amino acids. Between the trimmed V and J ends, which lost 8 bases and 4 bases, there was a span of 9 bases. Germline assignment: CDR1 GTSNPN and CDR2 SVGIG (reference sequence). The CDR3: CAQRRGNTIYF. CDR3 nucleotide sequence: TGTGCCCAACGACGGGGAAACACCATATATTTT.

This chain joins TRBV20-1 and TRBJ2-7; 9 bases map to TRBD2. The CDR3 has 16 amino acids. Looked up from germline, CDR1 is DFQATT and CDR2 is SNEGSKA (reference sequence). With V trimmed by 0 bases and J by 2 bases, 8 bases remained unmatched. The CDR3 protein is CSARDPAGGAAYEQYF. The CDR3 DNA follows: TGCAGTGCTAGAGATCCGGCGGGGGGGGCGGCCTACGAGCAGTACTTC.

This clonotype showed up just once. Given a much more abundant clone one base away, this may be a read error. The CDR3 DNA follows: TGTGCCAGCACCGGGACGGCGAGGTGGGTAAACACCGGGGAGCTGTTTTTT. The encoded protein is CASTGTARWVNTGELFF. The chain joins TRBV6-1 to TRBJ2-2; D tentatively reads TRBD1 or TRBD2 (5 bases each). V was shortened by 7 bases and J by 2 bases, with 20 bases between the two germline ends. CDR1 and CDR2 (germline): MNHNS, SASEGT. This CDR3 is 17 amino acids long.

This CDR3 is CSASLAGGQETQYF. CDR3 coding DNA: TGCAGTGCTAGTCTAGCGGGGGGGCAGGAGACCCAGTACTTC. The rearrangement uses TRBV20-1 and TRBJ2-5; TRBD2 agrees at 12 bases. The CDR3 is 14 amino acids. Looked up from germline, CDR1 is DFQATT and CDR2 is SNEGSKA (reference sequence). The ends lost 3 bases at V and 5 bases at J; junction bases unmatched: 4.

This clonotype qualifies as medium-sized. J is TRBJ1-6 and V is TRBV7-6; 7 nucleotides agree with TRBD1. Germline-derived CDR1 and CDR2 are SGHVS and FNYEAQ. After removal of 1 base from V and 7 bases from J, the junction contained 4 bases not matched to a gene. The CDR3 contains 15 residues. DNA for the CDR3: TGTGCCAGCAGCTTAGTGGCACAGGGGAATTCACCCCTCCACTTT. Translated: CASSLVAQGNSPLHF. The entire variable domain, with the rest obtained from reference TRBV7-6 and TRBJ1-6, is as follows: GAGVSQSPRYKVTKRGQDVALRCDPISGHVSLYWYRQALGQGPEFLTYFNYEAQQDKSGLPNDRFSAERPEGSISTLTIQRTEQRDSAMYRCASSLVAQGNSPLHFGNGTRLTVT.

The CDR3: CASSSSINRGGEAFF. The DNA for the CDR3 is TGTGCCAGCAGCTCCTCGATAAACAGGGGTGGTGAAGCTTTCTTT. J is TRBJ1-1 and V is TRBV7-9, with 7 bases identical to TRBD1. Germline V gene data show CDR1 as SEHNR and CDR2 as FQNEAQ (reference sequence). V was clipped by 4 bases and J by 7 bases; unmatched bases: 12. The CDR3 consists of 15 residues.

As to this clonotype: A clone one base away is much larger, so this may be a read error. DNA of the CDR3: TGTGCCAGCAGTATTCTATCGGGAGGCCCCCTAGAAGAGACCCAGTACTTC. It is translated as CASSILSGGPLEETQYF. The chain joins TRBV3-1 to TRBJ2-5, with 7 bases identical to TRBD2. The V and J ends lost 6 bases and 3 bases, in that order; junction bases with no gene match: 16. The length of the CDR3 is 17 residues. Per the germline V gene, CDR1 is LGHDT and CDR2 is YNNKEL (reference sequence).

This clonotype was found many times. V and J are TRBV6-6 and TRBJ2-7; the match to TRBD1 covers 9 bases. Trimming removed 0 bases from V and 4 bases from J; junction bases left unmatched: 1. The germline V gene has CDR1 MNHNY and CDR2 SVGAGI (reference sequence). This CDR3 contains 14 residues. Written as DNA, the CDR3 is TGTGCCAGCAGTTACTCGACAGGGGGGTACGAGCAGTACTTC. It translates to CASSYSTGGYEQYF.

The chain uses TRBV7-9 and TRBJ2-7; possibly TRBD1 or TRBD2 for D (5 bases each). Trimming stripped 2 bases from V and 2 bases from J, with 10 bases between. The CDR3 consists of 14 residues. In germline, CDR1 is SEHNR, CDR2 FQNEAQ (reference sequence). Here the CDR3 reads CASSLNGGPYEQYF. CDR3 nucleotide sequence: TGTGCCAGCAGCTTAAATGGGGGTCCCTACGAGCAGTACTTC.

This clonotype was observed a few times. The chain couples TRBV24-1 to TRBJ2-6, with D maybe TRBD1 (5 bases). CDR1 is KGHDR, CDR2 SFDVKD, per germline. The V end was cut by 9 bases, the J end by 7 bases, with 9 bases between. This CDR3 has 12 residues. The CDR3 nucleotides read TGTGCCACCGGAACAGGCGCCAACGTCCTGACTTTC. Translated, it gives CATGTGANVLTF.

Of note for this clonotype: One end of the junction does not line up with germline, which may come from a read error. The V gene is TRBV7-2, the J gene TRBJ2-5; D possibly corresponds to TRBD1 (7 bases). The V gene's germline CDR1 is SGHTA and CDR2 FQGNSA. The CDR3 is 16 amino acids. The CDR3 region is CASSPGGTDTQGTQYF. CDR3 nucleotide sequence: TGTGCCAGCAGCCCGGGCGGGACAGACACCCAAGGGACCCAGTACTTC.

V is TRBV20-1 and J is TRBJ1-1; D is unclear. Deletions cut 1 base from V and 10 bases from J, with 10 bases between. CDR1 is DFQATT, CDR2 SNEGSKA, per germline (reference sequence). The CDR3 spans 11 residues. The CDR3 region is CSARGAYVAFF. The DNA for the CDR3 is TGCAGTGCTAGAGGCGCGTATGTAGCTTTCTTT.

This clonotype qualifies as medium-sized (0.01 to 0.1%). V usage is TRBV29-1 and J usage is TRBJ1-2; TRBD1 agrees at 9 bases. Germline V gene lookup returns CDR1 SQVTM and CDR2 ANQGSEA. V gave up 6 bases and J gave up 6 bases; unmatched junction bases: 8. This CDR3 contains 13 residues. The CDR3 reads CSVRDRDLHGYTF. DNA for the CDR3: TGCAGCGTGCGGGACAGGGATTTACATGGCTACACCTTC. The variable domain in full, with the rest retrieved from reference TRBV29-1 and TRBJ1-2, is SAVISQKPSRDICQRGTSLTIQCQVDSQVTMMFWYRQQPGQSLTLIATANQGSEATYESGFVIDKFPISRPNLTFSTLTVSNMSPEDSSIYLCSVRDRDLHGYTFGSGTRLTVV.

The chain employs TRBV19 and TRBJ1-1; D is uncertain. V lost 5 bases and J 1 base, leaving 11 bases between the germline ends. The CDR3 runs 14 residues. In germline, CDR1 is LNHDA, CDR2 SQIVND (reference sequence). The CDR3 region is CASSGGLENTEAFF. In DNA, the CDR3 is TGTGCCAGTAGTGGCGGGCTGGAGAACACTGAAGCTTTCTTT. Together with reference TRBV19 and TRBJ1-1, the CDR3 gives the full variable domain: DGGITQSPKYLFRKEGQNVTLSCEQNLNHDAMYWYRQDPGQGLRLIYYSQIVNDFQKGDIAEGYSVSREKKESFPLTVTSAQKNPTAFYLCASSGGLENTEAFFGQGTRLTVV.

In this sample, this clonotype turned up a few times. J is TRBJ1-1 and V is TRBV15; D is unresolved. Germline V gives CDR1 LNHNV, CDR2 YYDKDF (reference sequence). The V end lost 1 base, the J end lost 7 bases, and 10 bases lay between the germline ends. The CDR3 totals 13 residues. Written as DNA, the CDR3 is TGTGCCACCAGCAGAGCAAGGTCGGATGAAGCTTTCTTT. Protein product: CATSRARSDEAFF.

This clonotype has only one observation. The chain recombines TRBV5-1 with TRBJ1-4, with D possibly matching TRBD1 (5 bases). The CDR3 is 15 residues long. V was cut by 0 bases and J by 5 bases, with 11 bases left in between. The germline gives CDR1 SGHRS, CDR2 YFSETQ. The CDR3 DNA reads as TGCGCCAGCAGCTTGGTCGGGGCAGCGAATGAAAAACTGTTTTTT. It is translated as CASSLVGAANEKLFF.

This clonotype occurred once. The V and J genes are TRBV7-9 and TRBJ2-7; TRBD2 matches 8 bases. The CDR3 is made up of 14 amino acids. Germline CDR1 SEHNR, CDR2 FQNEAQ (reference sequence). The J segment lost 7 bases and the V segment lost 3 bases, leaving 8 bases of the junction unmatched. The CDR3 region is CASSFSSGGREQYF. CDR3 sequence (DNA): TGTGCCAGCAGCTTTTCGTCTGGCGGGAGGGAGCAGTACTTC.

The rearrangement joins TRBV20-1 to TRBJ1-6, with D possibly matching TRBD1 (5 bases). The V gene lost 7 bases and the J gene lost 7 bases, with 14 bases spanning the gap. CDR3 length: 13 amino acids. The germline CDR1 and CDR2 sequences are DFQATT and SNEGSKA (reference sequence). The CDR3 spells CSVTGGYNSPLHF. The CDR3 nucleotides read TGCAGTGTCACGGGGGGTTACAATTCACCCCTCCACTTT.